The 10 T cell receptor beta chains given below trace back to one sample, sequenced in a study of blood T cell repertoires in COVID-19. Repertoires were generated with immunoSEQ multiplex PCR, while TCRdb's copy carries only in-frame clones and drops some. The sample consists of 120,000 or so clones, 65% to 85% of them appearing once. Sequencing was carried out using peripheral blood. The receptors shown here come from a man in his 70s with acute or convalescent COVID-19.

This chain links TRBV4-2 with TRBJ1-4, with 12 positions matching TRBD1. Trimming cost V 1 base and J 4 bases; bases outside gene matches: 7. This CDR3 is built from 18 residues. Germline V gene sequence: CDR1 LGHNA, CDR2 YNFKEQ. CDR3 sequence: CASSQGGQGAWSNEKLFF. The DNA of the CDR3 is TGTGCCAGCAGCCAAGGGGGACAGGGGGCCTGGAGTAATGAAAAACTGTTTTTT.

The chain is built from TRBV20-1 and TRBJ2-1; 10 bases are a match to TRBD1. Germline CDR1 reads DFQATT; CDR2 reads SNEGSKA (reference sequence). The trim removed 3 bases at V and 6 bases at J, leaving 5 bases unmatched. This CDR3 comprises 14 residues. DNA for the CDR3: TGCAGTGCTAGTAGGACAGGGGGTCTCAATGAGCAGTTCTTC. Translation: CSASRTGGLNEQFF.

CDR3 region: CAISPGSQPQHF. In DNA form, the CDR3 reads TGTGCCATCAGTCCAGGGTCCCAGCCCCAGCATTTT. The V call is TRBV10-3, the J call TRBJ1-5; tentative D call: TRBD1 (5 bases). V gave up 5 bases and J gave up 7 bases, with 9 bases separating them. Germline CDR1 reads ENHRY; CDR2 reads SYGVKD. The CDR3 consists of 12 residues.

The V call is TRBV4-1, the J call TRBJ1-2, with 11 bases fitting TRBD1. The CDR3 is 17 amino acids. Germline values: CDR1 MGHRA, CDR2 YSYEKL. Trimming took 4 bases from V and 4 from J; bases not matched to a gene: 11. CDR3 in DNA: TGCGCCAGCAGCCCCTCAACGGGACAGGGGGGTCTCTATGGCTACACCTTC. Residues: CASSPSTGQGGLYGYTF.

This sequence joins TRBV3-1 (or the pseudogene TRBV3-2) and TRBJ2-1, with 10 nucleotides matching TRBD2. This CDR3 is built from 15 residues. Germline trimming cut 4 bases from V and 10 bases from J; bases unmatched to any gene: 10. In germline, CDR1 is LGHDT, CDR2 YNNKEL (reference sequence). CDR3: CASSPSLAGAAEQFF. The CDR3 DNA follows: TGTGCCAGCAGCCCCTCCCTAGCGGGGGCCGCCGAGCAGTTCTTC.

V usage is TRBV5-1 and J usage is TRBJ2-6, with a weak D call TRBD1 (5 bases). Germline V gives CDR1 SGHRS, CDR2 YFSETQ. Trimming removed 5 bases at V and 4 bases at J, with 10 bases between. This CDR3 is 14 amino acids long. The DNA for the CDR3 is TGCGCCAGCAGGCCTCGGACAGGGGCCAACGTCCTGACTTTC. Protein sequence: CASRPRTGANVLTF. The full variable domain, its missing parts supplied by reference TRBV5-1 and TRBJ2-6, is KAGVTQTPRYLIKTRGQQVTLSCSPISGHRSVSWYQQTPGQGLQFLFEYFSETQRNKGNFPGRFSGRQFSNSRSEMNVSTLELGDSALYLCASRPRTGANVLTFGAGSRLTVL.

V and J are TRBV5-1 and TRBJ2-6; the match to TRBD1 covers 11 bases. CDR1 and CDR2 (germline): SGHRS, YFSETQ. V lost 4 bases and J lost 3; bases outside the gene matches: 9. This CDR3 comprises 18 residues. The DNA of the CDR3 is TGCGCCAGCAGCCACCAAGGGACAGGGGGAGTTGGGGCCAACGTCCTGACTTTC. Protein sequence: CASSHQGTGGVGANVLTF.

This clone was counted between two and nine times. The J gene is TRBJ1-1, the V gene TRBV7-2; D is possibly TRBD1 (5 bases). V was trimmed by 4 bases and J by 5 bases, leaving 14 bases between them. Germline V gene sequence: CDR1 SGHTA, CDR2 FQGNSA. The CDR3 sequence is 14 residues long. The CDR3 region has the DNA TGTGCCAGCAGCTCTCTCCCGGAGGGGACTGAAGCTTTCTTT. It is translated as CASSSLPEGTEAFF.

The chain combines TRBV7-2 with TRBJ2-3, with TRBD2 matching 8 bases. Germline values: CDR1 SGHTA, CDR2 FQGNSA. J gave up 0 bases and V 1 base, and 3 bases lay outside the gene matches. The CDR3 contains 16 residues. CDR3 coding DNA: TGTGCCAGCAGCTTAGATGCTAGCGGGAGCACAGATACGCAGTATTTT. Amino acid sequence: CASSLDASGSTDTQYF. The complete variable domain, with remaining parts taken from reference TRBV7-2 and TRBJ2-3, reads GAGVSQSPSNKVTEKGKDVELRCDPISGHTALYWYRQSLGQGLEFLIYFQGNSAPDKSGLPSDRFSAERTGGSVSTLTIQRTQQEDSAVYLCASSLDASGSTDTQYFGPGTRLTVL.

The rearrangement links TRBV27 to TRBJ1-5; 7 bases map to TRBD1. The CDR3 has 15 amino acids. Per the germline V gene, CDR1 is MNHEY and CDR2 is SMNVEV (reference sequence). Trimming took 7 bases from V and 3 from J; bases not matched to a gene: 9. CDR3 sequence: CASILGQASNQPQHF. In DNA, the CDR3 is TGTGCCAGCATCCTAGGACAGGCGTCCAATCAGCCCCAGCATTTT.